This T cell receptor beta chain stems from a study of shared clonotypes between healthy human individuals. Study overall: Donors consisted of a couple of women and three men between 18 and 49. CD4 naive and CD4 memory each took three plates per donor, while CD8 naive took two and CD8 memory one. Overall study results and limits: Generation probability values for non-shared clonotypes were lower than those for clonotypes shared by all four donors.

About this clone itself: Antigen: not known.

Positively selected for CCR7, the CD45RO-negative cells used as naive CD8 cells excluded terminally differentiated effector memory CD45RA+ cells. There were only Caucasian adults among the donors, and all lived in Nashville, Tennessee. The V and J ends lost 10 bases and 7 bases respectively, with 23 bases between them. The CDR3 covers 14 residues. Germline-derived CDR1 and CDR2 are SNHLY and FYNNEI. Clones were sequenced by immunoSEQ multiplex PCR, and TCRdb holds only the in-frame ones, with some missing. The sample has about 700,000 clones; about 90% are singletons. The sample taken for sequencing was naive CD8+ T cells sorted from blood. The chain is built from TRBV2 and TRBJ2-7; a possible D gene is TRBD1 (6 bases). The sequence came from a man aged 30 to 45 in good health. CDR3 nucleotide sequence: TGTGCCACCAAGAGAGGGGGTGGACCGGGTGAGCAGTACTTC. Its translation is CATKRGGGPGEQYF. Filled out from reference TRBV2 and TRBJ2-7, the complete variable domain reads EPEVTQTPSHQVTQMGQEVILRCVPISNHLYFYWYRQILGQKVEFLVSFYNNEISEKSEIFDDQFSVERPDGSNFTLKIRSTKLEDSAMYFCATKRGGGPGEQYFGPGTRLTVT.